This T cell receptor (beta chain) was recorded in a study of tumor-infiltrating lymphocytes in oesophageal squamous cell carcinoma. TCRdb ran MiXCR on the PCR reads and lists one entry per CDR3 protein. This table holds 7,500 to 9,500 distinct CDR3 sequences, roughly 65% found once. The CDR3 is 20 residues long. Germline CDR1 and CDR2: SGHTA and FQGTGA. The sample comprised esophageal tumor tissue. The clonotype was recovered from a female donor with esophageal squamous cell carcinoma. The rearrangement links TRBV7-3 to TRBJ2-5; 14 bases match TRBD2. The DNA matches TRBJ2-6 better at its end, which makes the J call doubtful. This chain's CDR3 is CASSLTGTSGSWSGANVLTF. In DNA form, the CDR3 reads TGTGCCAGCAGCTTAACGGGGACTAGCGGGAGTTGGTCTGGGGCCAACGTCCTGACTTTC.